This T cell receptor (beta chain) was obtained from a study of shared clonotypes between healthy human individuals. CD45RO-negative, CCR7-positively selected cells formed the naive CD8 fraction, excluding terminally differentiated effector memory CD45RA+ cells. Researchers ran the assay at a deep level. Clones were read by immunoSEQ multiplex PCR, and TCRdb kept only the in-frame ones, dropping some. Here the sample spans about 680,000 clones, 92% being singletons. The CDR3 length is 16 residues. The germline CDR1 and CDR2 sequences are SEHNR and FQNEAQ (reference sequence). V shed 4 bases and J shed 4 bases, with 20 bases lying between them.

The receptor was derived from a man under 40 in good health. Sequencing used naive CD8+ T cells sorted from blood. The chain links TRBV7-9 to TRBJ2-7; possibly TRBD1 or TRBD2 for D (6 bases each). CDR3 loop: CASSSTAGVQGYEQYF. CDR3 sequence (DNA): TGTGCCAGCAGCTCCACAGCGGGCGTGCAGGGGTACGAGCAGTACTTC.